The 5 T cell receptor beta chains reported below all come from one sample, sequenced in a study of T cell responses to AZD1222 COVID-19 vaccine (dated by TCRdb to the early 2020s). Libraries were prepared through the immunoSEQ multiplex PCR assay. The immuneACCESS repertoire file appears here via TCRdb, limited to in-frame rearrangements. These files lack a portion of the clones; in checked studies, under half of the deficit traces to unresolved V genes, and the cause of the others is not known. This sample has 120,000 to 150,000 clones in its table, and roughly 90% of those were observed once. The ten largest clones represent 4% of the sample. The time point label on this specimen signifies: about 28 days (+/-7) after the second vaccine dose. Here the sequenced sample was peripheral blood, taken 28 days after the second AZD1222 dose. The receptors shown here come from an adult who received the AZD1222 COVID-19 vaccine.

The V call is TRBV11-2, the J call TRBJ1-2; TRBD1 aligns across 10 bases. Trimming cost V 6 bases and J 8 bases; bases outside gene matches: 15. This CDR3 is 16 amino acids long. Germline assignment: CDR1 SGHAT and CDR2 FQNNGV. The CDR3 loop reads CASRSRQGARMEGYTF. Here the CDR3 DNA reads TGTGCCAGCAGGTCCAGACAGGGGGCCCGGATGGAGGGCTACACCTTC.

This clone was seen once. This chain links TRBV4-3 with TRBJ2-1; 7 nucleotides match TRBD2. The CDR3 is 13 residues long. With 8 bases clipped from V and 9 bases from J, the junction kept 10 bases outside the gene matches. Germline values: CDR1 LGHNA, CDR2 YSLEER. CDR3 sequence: CASQRVAGSEQFF. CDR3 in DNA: TGCGCCAGCCAACGAGTAGCGGGTAGTGAGCAGTTCTTC.

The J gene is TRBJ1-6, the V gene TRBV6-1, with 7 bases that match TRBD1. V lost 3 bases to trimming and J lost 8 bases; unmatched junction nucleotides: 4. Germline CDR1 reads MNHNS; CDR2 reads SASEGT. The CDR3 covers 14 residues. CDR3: CASSEVRGDSPLHF. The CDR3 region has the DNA TGTGCCAGCAGTGAGGTCAGGGGGGATTCACCCCTCCACTTT.

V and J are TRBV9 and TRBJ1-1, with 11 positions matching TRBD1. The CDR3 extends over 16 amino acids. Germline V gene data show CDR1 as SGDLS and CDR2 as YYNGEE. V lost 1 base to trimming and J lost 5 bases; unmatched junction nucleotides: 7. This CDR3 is CASSVSPDRGQTEAFF. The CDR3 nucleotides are TGTGCCAGCAGCGTAAGCCCGGACAGGGGGCAGACTGAAGCTTTCTTT.

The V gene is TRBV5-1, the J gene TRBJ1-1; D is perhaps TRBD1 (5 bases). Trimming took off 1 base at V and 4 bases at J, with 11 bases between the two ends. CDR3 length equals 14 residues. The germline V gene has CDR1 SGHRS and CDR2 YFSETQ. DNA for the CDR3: TGCGCCAGCAGCTTGAGGGGCGCGACCACTGAAGCTTTCTTT. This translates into CASSLRGATTEAFF.